This T cell receptor (beta chain) was obtained from a study of blood T cell repertoires in COVID-19. Study-wide background: Acute-phase and convalescent COVID-19 samples originated in the United States, Italy and Spain.

CDR3 length equals 15 residues. V lost 0 bases, J lost 4 bases, and 1 base stayed unmatched. The germline gives CDR1 SEHNR, CDR2 FQNEAQ (reference sequence). Original handling: Estimates of nucleated cell counts were drawn from the amplification of reference gene primers. Using immunoSEQ multiplex PCR, the repertoire was profiled, and TCRdb retains in-frame clones only, with some absent. That table furnishes V, J and clone size, whereas the DNA furnished D and trimming. In the table there are 130,000 to 150,000 clones, about 85% of which are singletons. Seattle's cohort entered during active infection and was followed longitudinally.

The V call is TRBV7-9, the J call TRBJ1-5; 9 bases line up with TRBD1. Sample: peripheral blood. This receptor was identified in a woman in her 70s with COVID-19, enrolled during active disease. CDR3 nucleotides: TGTGCCAGCAGCTTAGCCGGGACAGGGAATCAGCCCCAGCATTTT. This sequence encodes CASSLAGTGNQPQHF.